A single sample is the source of the 27 T cell receptor beta chains below, sequenced in a study of human CD8 memory T cell subsets. By UMI-labeled 5' RACE, the TCR beta libraries were made. After re-calling the 5' RACE reads, TCRdb lists one entry per CDR3 protein, DNA absent. Its table records 8,300 or so distinct CDR3 sequences. Early memory CD8+ T cells that were CCR7+ PD-1+ TIGIT+ with exhausted-like traits constituted the TPEX cells. The sequenced sample was CD8+ T cells from PBMCs. These receptors were collected from a human donor in good health.

This chain joins TRBV21-1 and TRBJ1-3. TRBV21-1 constitutes a pseudogene. This CDR3 region has 16 residues. The CDR3 spells CASSKIIRLTGNTIYF.

The J gene is TRBJ2-3, the V gene TRBV6-1; lacking DNA, the TRBD1 call made by TCRdb goes unchecked. CDR1 and CDR2 (germline): MNHNS, SASEGT. This CDR3 is 14 amino acids long. CDR3 protein: CASKGPGWSDTQYF.

The rearrangement joins TRBV29-1 to TRBJ2-7; TCRdb's D call of TRBD2 is untestable without DNA. Germline lookup yields CDR1 SQVTM and CDR2 ANQGSEA. The CDR3 length is 22 residues. CDR3 in amino acids: CSAVRGLAGASAGAAHSYEQYF.

The genes are TRBV12-3 or TRBV12-4 and TRBJ1-4; TCRdb indicates TRBD1, and absent DNA this call remains unverified. The CDR3 runs 13 residues. CDR3 region: CASSPPIGEKLFF.

CDR3 in amino acids: CATSDSGKQYF. The chain is built from TRBV24-1 and TRBJ2-7. The CDR3 length is 11 residues. Germline CDR1 reads KGHDR; CDR2 reads SFDVKD.

By frequency, this clonotype registers medium-sized. The rearrangement links TRBV18 to TRBJ1-1. There are 15 residues in the CDR3. From germline, CDR1 is KGHSH and CDR2 LQKENI. CDR3 residues: CASSYLRVMNTEAFF.

This clonotype is medium-sized by frequency. The chain joins TRBV5-1 to TRBJ1-1; TCRdb calls TRBD1, which cannot be checked without DNA. Germline assignment: CDR1 SGHRS and CDR2 YFSETQ. There are 18 residues in the CDR3. The CDR3 spells CASSLDQGLTNLNTEAFF.

This chain links TRBV4-2 with TRBJ2-1. The germline V gene encodes CDR1 LGHNA and CDR2 YNFKEQ. There are 15 residues in the CDR3. The CDR3 loop is CASSQVGGPSDEQFF.

V is TRBV29-1 and J is TRBJ2-7; TCRdb returns TRBD2, unconfirmable since there is no DNA. The CDR3 has 14 amino acids. CDR1 SQVTM and CDR2 ANQGSEA come from the germline V gene. This chain's CDR3 is CSVAGTSGPYEQYF.

V is TRBV20-1 and J is TRBJ1-4; the D gene TCRdb calls, TRBD1, cannot be checked with no DNA. This CDR3 spans 14 amino acids. Germline CDR1 and CDR2: DFQATT and SNEGSKA (reference sequence). This CDR3 reads CSAPPTDSNEKLFF.

The rearrangement uses TRBV28 and TRBJ2-4. This CDR3 has 13 amino acids. Germline V gene sequence: CDR1 MDHEN, CDR2 SYDVKM. The CDR3 reads CASWGLAKNIQYF.

The genes are TRBV6-2 or TRBV6-3 and TRBJ1-1. The CDR3 loop spans 20 amino acids. Germline V CDR1 and CDR2: MNHEY, SVGEGT. The CDR3 here is CASSYSEDEIWTVWNTEAFF.

The rearrangement uses TRBV6-2 or TRBV6-3 and TRBJ1-1; TCRdb's assignment of TRBD1 cannot be checked, as there is no DNA. The CDR3 has 12 residues. CDR1 is MNHEY, CDR2 SVGEGT, per germline. The CDR3: CASSYLGARAFF.

The chain uses TRBV7-3 and TRBJ2-1. This CDR3 region has 16 residues. Germline V gives CDR1 SGHTA, CDR2 FQGTGA. The CDR3 loop is CASSLMMVSSYNEQFF.

The CDR3 protein is CASSFSAGAYEQYF. V gene TRBV5-1 combines with J gene TRBJ2-7; the D gene TCRdb calls, TRBD2, cannot be checked with no DNA. Germline-derived CDR1 and CDR2 are SGHRS and YFSETQ. The CDR3 totals 14 residues.

The chain joins TRBV29-1 to TRBJ2-1; checking the TCRdb D call of TRBD1 is not possible without DNA. The CDR3 consists of 14 residues. The germline gives CDR1 SQVTM, CDR2 ANQGSEA. CDR3 loop: CSVIATGEYNEQFF.

V usage is TRBV7-9 and J usage is TRBJ1-1. The CDR3 is made up of 14 amino acids. Germline assignment: CDR1 SEHNR and CDR2 FQNEAQ (reference sequence). CDR3 sequence reads: CASSLGIGNTEAFF.

By frequency, this clonotype registers medium-sized. The V and J genes are TRBV29-1 and TRBJ1-1; without DNA, the TCRdb call of TRBD1 cannot be checked. Germline V gene data show CDR1 as SQVTM and CDR2 as ANQGSEA. The CDR3 is 11 residues long. CDR3 region: CRARGNTEAFF.

The V gene is TRBV4-2, the J gene TRBJ1-1; TCRdb gives TRBD1 as the D gene, but with no DNA this cannot be confirmed. The CDR3 runs to 17 residues. Looked up from germline, CDR1 is LGHNA and CDR2 is YNFKEQ. The CDR3 here is CASSQDNGRGRATEAFF.

The chain employs TRBV7-6 and TRBJ1-4. The germline V gene encodes CDR1 SGHVS and CDR2 FNYEAQ. The CDR3 sequence is 13 residues long. CDR3 sequence reads: CASSPLGGGKLFF.

V is TRBV30 and J is TRBJ2-1; the D call of TRBD1 rests on TCRdb alone, since no DNA is present to check it. This CDR3 contains 12 residues. Germline loops: CDR1 GTSNPN, CDR2 SVGIG (reference sequence). CDR3 in amino acids: CAWSWGRDEQFF.

The chain carries TRBV7-6 and TRBJ2-1; absent DNA, TCRdb's TRBD1 call cannot be checked. This CDR3 contains 16 residues. Germline CDR1 SGHVS, CDR2 FNYEAQ. The CDR3: CASSLVVALAYNEQFF.

The rearrangement uses TRBV29-1 and TRBJ1-1. The germline gives CDR1 SQVTM, CDR2 ANQGSEA. The CDR3 spans 13 residues. CDR3 amino acids: CSVDGLRNTEAFF.

The chain is built from TRBV12-3 or TRBV12-4 and TRBJ2-2; the TCRdb D gene call, TRBD1, has no DNA to confirm it. The CDR3 covers 16 residues. The CDR3 region is CASSPGQDPNTGELFF.

This chain joins TRBV2 and TRBJ2-1. Per germline, CDR1 SNHLY and CDR2 FYNNEI. There are 13 residues in the CDR3. The CDR3 sequence: CASYVYQDNEQFF.

The V gene is TRBV7-9, the J gene TRBJ1-5; the D call of TRBD1 rests on TCRdb alone, since no DNA is present to check it. The CDR3 sequence is 13 residues long. Germline CDR1 is SEHNR and CDR2 is FQNEAQ (reference sequence). The CDR3 loop reads CASTQSTGQPQHF.

This sequence joins TRBV27 and TRBJ2-1; TCRdb picks TRBD1, but there is no DNA to check that call. CDR3 length: 16 amino acids. The V gene's germline CDR1 is MNHEY and CDR2 SMNVEV (reference sequence). The CDR3 region is CASSLTGGVNYNEQFF.